In its sample, the clone carrying this T cell receptor (beta chain) was seen a few times. What it recognizes is unknown. These data come from a study of post-analysis software for immune sequencing data. Study observations and caveats: Included in a set of a few TRBV segments more frequent in patients than controls were TRBV5-6, TRBV5-1 and TRBV20-1. By F measure, strong co-clustering occurred among samples prepared in the same batch.

Unique molecular identifiers featured in each of the TCR beta cDNA libraries. One entry per CDR3 protein results from TCRdb running MiXCR on the PCR reads. This table holds 400,000 to 500,000 distinct CDR3 sequences, 35% to 45% found once. The CDR3 sequence is 20 residues long. CDR1 LNHNV and CDR2 YYDKDF come from the germline V gene (reference sequence). The J segment lost 2 bases and the V segment lost 0 bases, leaving 12 bases of the junction unmatched. The sample consisted of blood. The chain joins TRBV15 to TRBJ2-5; 13 nucleotides line up with TRBD2. The TCR comes from a girl aged 2 to 9 with multiple sclerosis. Here the CDR3 reads CATSRDGRGGLAGLQETQYF. The CDR3 region has the DNA TGTGCCACCAGCAGAGATGGGCGAGGGGGACTAGCGGGGTTACAAGAGACCCAGTACTTC.